This T cell receptor (beta chain) was identified in a study of blood T cell repertoires in COVID-19. Study as a whole: The study drew acute and convalescent COVID-19 samples from the United States, Italy and Spain. From T cells, B-cell-depleted T cells, or PBMCs came the material, which was cDNA or gDNA.

CDR1 is LNHDA, CDR2 SQIVND, per germline (reference sequence). The CDR3 extends over 13 amino acids. V lost 5 bases, J lost 4 bases, and 3 bases stayed unmatched. Original handling: From reference gene primer amplification, estimates of nucleated cell counts were derived. Profiling relied on immunoSEQ multiplex PCR, and the TCRdb table lists in-frame clones only, not all of them. The V and J calls and clone size were taken over from that table, and D and trimming were inferred from the DNA. The sample shows 130,000 or so clones, about 80% of them seen only once. The receptor comes from a woman aged 55-70 years with acute or convalescent COVID-19. V and J are TRBV19 and TRBJ2-3, with 7 bases fitting TRBD1. The specimen sequenced was peripheral blood. The CDR3 sequence: CASSATGADTQYF. CDR3 bases: TGTGCCAGTAGTGCAACAGGGGCAGATACGCAGTATTTT.